This paragraph covers one T cell receptor beta chain sequence. The data derive from a study of blood T cell repertoires in COVID-19. TCRdb's copy holds only in-frame clones and misses some; the assay was immunoSEQ multiplex PCR. The sample includes some 99,000 clones, 65% to 90% of them seen just once. With 6 bases clipped from V and 2 bases from J, the junction kept 9 bases outside the gene matches. CDR3 length: 16 amino acids. Looked up from germline, CDR1 is MDHEN and CDR2 is SYDVKM. This TCR derives from a woman aged 80 or over with active or convalescent COVID-19. The sequenced sample consisted of peripheral blood. The J gene is TRBJ1-2, the V gene TRBV28, with 10 bases matching TRBD1. CDR3 loop: CASRVPTGGQNYGYTF. The CDR3 DNA reads as TGTGCCAGCAGGGTCCCGACAGGGGGCCAGAACTATGGCTACACCTTC.